This T cell receptor (beta chain) is from a study of control samples from healthy donors and cancer patients. Here immunoSEQ multiplex PCR was the method, and the copy in TCRdb shows in-frame clones only, minus some. The sample lists about 14,000 clones, 70% to 85% seen once, with more than 15% in the top ten. Germline values: CDR1 MNHEY, CDR2 SMNVEV (reference sequence). The ends were cut back, 4 bases at V and 5 bases at J, with 8 bases in the middle. This CDR3 comprises 13 residues. This TCR derives from a female donor with lung cancer. The sample was formalin-fixed, paraffin-embedded tissue. This chain joins TRBV27 and TRBJ2-2, with D unresolved. In DNA form, the CDR3 reads TGTGCCAGCAGTTCCGCACCGACCGGGGAGCTGTTTTTT. Encoded protein: CASSSAPTGELFF.